These 26 T cell receptor beta chains were sequenced from one sample in a study of blood T cell repertoires in COVID-19. The protocol was immunoSEQ multiplex PCR, while the TCRdb copy is restricted to in-frame clones and leaves out a portion. The repertoire holds over 200,000 clones, with roughly 80% as singletons. Sequencing used peripheral blood. All receptors derive from a human donor in a cohort sampled during active COVID-19.

The J gene is TRBJ2-7, the V gene TRBV11-2, with 14 bases lining up with TRBD2. From germline, CDR1 is SGHAT and CDR2 FQNNGV. The CDR3 runs to 18 residues. The V segment lost 4 bases and the J segment 3 bases; nucleotides outside the gene matches: 11. The CDR3 reads CASSSQAGLAGVNYEQYF. Written as DNA, the CDR3 is TGTGCCAGCAGCTCACAAGCGGGACTAGCGGGAGTAAACTACGAGCAGTACTTC.

V is TRBV7-2 and J is TRBJ1-2; 7 nucleotides match TRBD1. The junction had 9 bases not matched to a gene; V was cut back by 2 bases and J by 3 bases. The length of the CDR3 is 16 residues. The germline V gene encodes CDR1 SGHTA and CDR2 FQGNSA. The CDR3 loop reads CASSLRPTGSDYGYTF. CDR3 bases: TGTGCCAGCAGCTTAAGGCCGACAGGGTCGGACTATGGCTACACCTTC.

The chain uses TRBV28 and TRBJ2-5; no firm D call. CDR1 is MDHEN and CDR2 is SYDVKM in the germline V gene. The CDR3 contains 11 residues. V was clipped by 3 bases and J by 5 bases, with 4 bases between them. The CDR3 DNA reads TGTGCCAGCAGTTTGAGGGAGACCCAGTACTTC. Its protein product is CASSLRETQYF.

The chain carries TRBV12-2 and TRBJ2-7; TRBD2, the table's D call, lacks a check against the DNA. TRBV12-2 is a known pseudogene. The CDR3 loop spans 15 amino acids. This CDR3 is CASRFRPSGVYEQYF. In nucleotides, the CDR3 is TGTGCAAGTCGCTTCCGGCCTAGCGGGGTCTACGAGCAGTACTTC.

The chain links TRBV7-9 to TRBJ2-2; 8 bases fit TRBD1. CDR1 SEHNR and CDR2 FQNEAQ come from the germline V gene (reference sequence). The length of the CDR3 is 15 residues. The V gene end was trimmed by 8 bases and the J gene end by 4 bases; junction bases not matched to a gene: 9. CDR3 coding DNA: TGTGCCAGCTCACTGCAGGGGGCTGGCACCGGGGAGCTGTTTTTT. It specifies CASSLQGAGTGELFF.

V gene TRBV3-1 (or the pseudogene TRBV3-2) combines with J gene TRBJ2-1, with TRBD2 matching 9 bases. The ends lost 2 bases at V and 7 bases at J; junction bases unmatched: 9. Germline V gene sequence: CDR1 LGHDT, CDR2 YNNKEL (reference sequence). The CDR3 runs to 16 residues. CDR3 region: CASSQLPGLAVNEQFF. The CDR3 DNA reads TGTGCCAGCAGCCAACTCCCGGGACTAGCTGTTAATGAGCAGTTCTTC.

The rearrangement joins TRBV5-1 to TRBJ2-7; 7 bases are a match to TRBD1. Losses at the gene ends were 0 bases for V and 5 bases for J; bases not matched to a gene: 8. CDR3 length: 15 residues. Germline assignment: CDR1 SGHRS and CDR2 YFSETQ. The CDR3 reads CASSLAGDRAHEQYF. CDR3 in DNA: TGCGCCAGCAGCTTGGCCGGAGACAGGGCTCACGAGCAGTACTTC.

This clone was recorded once. The J gene is TRBJ2-1, the V gene TRBV7-8; 14 bases agree with TRBD2. The CDR3 is made up of 20 amino acids. With 3 bases clipped from V and 4 bases from J, the junction kept 14 bases outside the gene matches. Germline V lookup: CDR1 SGHVS, CDR2 FQNEAQ. As DNA, the CDR3 is TGTGCCAGCAGCTTCTTCGCAACGAGAGGGACTAGCGGGAGTTACAATGAGCAGTTCTTC. As protein: CASSFFATRGTSGSYNEQFF.

The chain is built from TRBV5-1 and TRBJ2-1; maybe TRBD2 (6 bases). The CDR3 extends over 15 amino acids. Germline V lookup: CDR1 SGHRS, CDR2 YFSETQ. V was pared by 0 bases and J by 4 bases, with 11 bases between. The CDR3 sequence is CASSLVSGKYNEQFF. CDR3 nucleotide sequence: TGCGCCAGCAGCTTGGTTAGCGGAAAATACAATGAGCAGTTCTTC.

This chain connects TRBV11-3 to TRBJ2-5, with D perhaps matching TRBD2 (5 bases). This CDR3 region has 13 residues. Germline-derived CDR1 and CDR2 are SGHNT and YENEEA. V lost 5 bases, J lost 1 base, and 8 bases lay in between. CDR3 nucleotide sequence: TGTGCCAGCAGCCCCAGCGGCCAAGAGACCCAGTACTTC. This encodes CASSPSGQETQYF.

The chain couples TRBV19 to TRBJ1-1; weak D call: TRBD1 (5 bases). Trimming took off 4 bases at V and 5 bases at J, with 11 bases between the two ends. CDR3 length: 13 residues. Germline CDR1 and CDR2: LNHDA and SQIVND (reference sequence). The CDR3 region has the DNA TGTGCCAGTAGTACAGGGCCGAGGACTGAAGCTTTCTTT. Translated, it gives CASSTGPRTEAFF.

This CDR3 reads CASSLAADLGGKTQYF. CDR3 DNA: TGTGCCAGCAGCTTAGCCGCAGATCTAGGAGGCAAGACCCAGTACTTC. The chain is built from TRBV7-9 and TRBJ2-5; D may be TRBD2 (5 bases). Germline V gene sequence: CDR1 SEHNR, CDR2 FQNEAQ (reference sequence). The CDR3 length is 16 residues. Trimming left V 0 bases short and J 6 bases short, with 17 bases between.

V usage is TRBV5-1 and J usage is TRBJ2-1, with 8 bases identical to TRBD2. The germline V gene encodes CDR1 SGHRS and CDR2 YFSETQ. Trimming at V came to 4 bases and at J to 7 bases, leaving 10 bases not matched to a gene. CDR3 length: 15 amino acids. The CDR3 region has the DNA TGCGCCAGCAGCAGGACGGGAGGGGTTAGGAATGAGCAGTTCTTC. It translates to CASSRTGGVRNEQFF. The full variable domain, its missing parts supplied by reference TRBV5-1 and TRBJ2-1, is KAGVTQTPRYLIKTRGQQVTLSCSPISGHRSVSWYQQTPGQGLQFLFEYFSETQRNKGNFPGRFSGRQFSNSRSEMNVSTLELGDSALYLCASSRTGGVRNEQFFGPGTRLTVL.

V gene TRBV19 combines with J gene TRBJ1-6; 10 bases match TRBD1. The CDR3 contains 16 residues. The germline gives CDR1 LNHDA, CDR2 SQIVND (reference sequence). With 4 bases clipped from V and 8 bases from J, the junction kept 8 bases outside the gene matches. The chain's CDR3 is CASSTGDRGMYSPLHF. CDR3 DNA: TGTGCCAGTAGTACCGGGGACAGGGGAATGTATTCACCCCTCCACTTT.

The V and J genes are TRBV5-1 and TRBJ1-6; no clear D. With 0 bases removed from V and 6 bases from J, the gap between germline ends came to 16 bases. The CDR3 has 17 residues. CDR1 and CDR2 from the germline V gene are SGHRS and YFSETQ. In DNA, the CDR3 is TGCGCCAGCAGCTTGGGTGGCAGCGTGAAAGCTAATTCACCCCTCCACTTT. Amino acids: CASSLGGSVKANSPLHF. The full variable domain, its missing parts supplied by reference TRBV5-1 and TRBJ1-6, is KAGVTQTPRYLIKTRGQQVTLSCSPISGHRSVSWYQQTPGQGLQFLFEYFSETQRNKGNFPGRFSGRQFSNSRSEMNVSTLELGDSALYLCASSLGGSVKANSPLHFGNGTRLTVT.

With regard to this clone: In the same sample, other DNA sequences code for this CDR3. The genes are TRBV7-2 and TRBJ1-2, with D possibly TRBD1 on 6 matching bases. Trimming pared 3 bases from V and 2 bases from J, leaving 7 bases between. The CDR3 spans 13 residues. The germline CDR1 and CDR2 sequences are SGHTA and FQGNSA. The CDR3: CASSLDSNYGYTF. CDR3 coding DNA: TGTGCCAGCAGCTTGGACAGCAACTATGGCTACACCTTC.

V usage is TRBV28 and J usage is TRBJ1-6; D gene uncertain. In germline, CDR1 is MDHEN, CDR2 SYDVKM. The ends were cut back, 2 bases at V and 12 bases at J, with 8 bases in the middle. This CDR3 comprises 12 residues. Here the CDR3 DNA reads TGTGCCAGCAGTTTAGAGTCCCGACCCCTCCACTTT. Translating it yields CASSLESRPLHF.

This clone occurred once. The chain is built from TRBV28 and TRBJ1-2; TRBD1 aligns across 10 bases. Trimming cost V 6 bases and J 0 bases; bases outside gene matches: 10. The length of the CDR3 is 17 residues. Germline loops: CDR1 MDHEN, CDR2 SYDVKM. CDR3 loop: CASRRTGGSIPNYGYTF. The CDR3, as DNA: TGTGCCAGCAGACGGACAGGGGGGTCAATCCCTAACTATGGCTACACCTTC.

This rearrangement joins TRBV7-8 to TRBJ1-1, with unresolved D. Looked up from germline, CDR1 is SGHVS and CDR2 is FQNEAQ. V dropped 3 bases and J dropped 5 bases, with 13 bases sitting between them. This CDR3 has 14 amino acids. In nucleotides, the CDR3 is TGTGCCAGCAGCTTCCTGATTGGCGGGACTGAAGCTTTCTTT. Translating gives CASSFLIGGTEAFF.

This clone came up once. V gene TRBV30 combines with J gene TRBJ1-5; TRBD1 matches at 7 bases. Germline trimming cut 1 base from V and 6 bases from J; bases unmatched to any gene: 12. Germline CDR1 GTSNPN, CDR2 SVGIG (reference sequence). This CDR3 spans 16 amino acids. CDR3 sequence: CAWSEGWQGDVQPQHF. For the CDR3, the DNA is TGTGCCTGGAGTGAGGGTTGGCAGGGGGACGTTCAGCCCCAGCATTTT. Drawing the rest from reference TRBV30 and TRBJ1-5, the complete variable domain is SQTIHQWPATLVQPVGSPLSLECTVEGTSNPNLYWYRQAAGRGLQLLFYSVGIGQISSEVPQNLSASRPQDRQFILSSKKLLLSDSGFYLCAWSEGWQGDVQPQHFGDGTRLSIL.

This CDR3 is CASTLGSGNYGYTF. CDR3 coding DNA: TGTGCCAGCACCCTAGGCTCAGGGAACTATGGCTACACCTTC. The chain uses TRBV9 and TRBJ1-2; D is possibly TRBD1 (5 bases). The CDR3 extends over 14 amino acids. V lost 6 bases, J lost 2 bases, and 14 bases lay in between. CDR1 and CDR2 from the germline V gene are SGDLS and YYNGEE.

V and J are TRBV3-1 (or the pseudogene TRBV3-2) and TRBJ2-1, with TRBD2 matching 9 bases. Trimming took 4 bases from V and 7 from J; bases not matched to a gene: 11. The CDR3 consists of 16 residues. The germline V gene encodes CDR1 LGHDT and CDR2 YNNKEL (reference sequence). The CDR3 nucleotides read TGTGCCAGCAGCCTTTACCCGGGACTAGCAGGGAATGAGCAGTTCTTC. Encoded protein: CASSLYPGLAGNEQFF.

This chain uses TRBV11-3 with TRBJ1-1, with D hard to call. V shed 5 bases and J shed 1 base, with 5 bases lying between them. The CDR3 contains 12 residues. Germline V gives CDR1 SGHNT, CDR2 YENEEA. This CDR3 is CASSEGNTEAFF. The CDR3 DNA reads as TGTGCCAGCAGCGAGGGGAACACTGAAGCTTTCTTT.

The chain has TRBV27 and TRBJ1-5, with a possible D match to TRBD1 (6 bases). The CDR3 has 14 amino acids. Trimming removed 5 bases at V and 3 bases at J, with 11 bases between. In germline, CDR1 is MNHEY, CDR2 SMNVEV (reference sequence). CDR3 in DNA: TGTGCCAGCAGTGCACAGGGAAACAATCAGCCCCAGCATTTT. Protein: CASSAQGNNQPQHF.

This chain joins TRBV3-1 (or the pseudogene TRBV3-2) and TRBJ2-3; no reliable D call. This CDR3 spans 13 amino acids. The V and J ends lost 1 base and 6 bases respectively, with 8 bases between them. Germline-derived CDR1 and CDR2 are LGHDT and YNNKEL (reference sequence). This CDR3 reads CASSQGYFDTQYF. The CDR3 DNA follows: TGTGCCAGCAGCCAAGGGTACTTCGATACGCAGTATTTT.

This clone was observed a single time. The rearrangement links TRBV7-9 to TRBJ1-1; TRBD1 aligns across 7 bases. Germline CDR1 SEHNR, CDR2 FQNEAQ (reference sequence). The CDR3 loop spans 15 amino acids. J was trimmed by 0 bases and V by 5 bases; bases with no gene match: 6. In DNA form, the CDR3 reads TGTGCCAGCAGCGCCTCACAGGGGTTGAACACTGAAGCTTTCTTT. Translating it yields CASSASQGLNTEAFF.